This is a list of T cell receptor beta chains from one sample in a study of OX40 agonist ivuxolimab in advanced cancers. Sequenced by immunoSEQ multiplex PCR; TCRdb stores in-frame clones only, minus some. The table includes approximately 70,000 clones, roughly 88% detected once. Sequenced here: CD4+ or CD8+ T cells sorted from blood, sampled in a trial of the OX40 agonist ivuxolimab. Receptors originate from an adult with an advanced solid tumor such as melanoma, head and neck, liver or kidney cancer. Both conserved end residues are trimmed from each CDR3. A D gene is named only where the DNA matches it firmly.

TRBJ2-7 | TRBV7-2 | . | ASSLRGRSYEQY
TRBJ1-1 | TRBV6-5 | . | ASSYGGSNTEAF
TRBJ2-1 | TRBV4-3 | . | ASSQERVLLYNEQF
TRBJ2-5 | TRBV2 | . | ASSAGNPSTREAQY
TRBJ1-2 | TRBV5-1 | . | ASSLELEGYGYT
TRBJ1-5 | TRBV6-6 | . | ASSYSSGYGQPQH
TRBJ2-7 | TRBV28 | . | ASSFLAGGTYEQY
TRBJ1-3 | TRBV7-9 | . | ASSFGGSGNTIY
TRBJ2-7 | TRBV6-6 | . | ASSYSSEQY
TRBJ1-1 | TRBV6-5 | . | ASRRTVNTEAF
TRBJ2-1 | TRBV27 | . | ASSPTQEGHNEQF
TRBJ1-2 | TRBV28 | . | ASSSSGAGKKVCT
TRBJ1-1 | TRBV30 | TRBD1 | AWSEQGVSEAF
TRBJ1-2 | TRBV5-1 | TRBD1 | ASTRDSSYGYT
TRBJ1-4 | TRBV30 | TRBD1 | AWSGTGGATNEKLF
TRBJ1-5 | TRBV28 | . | ASGWAGRNQPQH
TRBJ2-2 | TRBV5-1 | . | ASSPGANTGELF
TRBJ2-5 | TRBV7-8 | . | ASSIRRETQY
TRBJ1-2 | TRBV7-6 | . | ASSLEAGTGGYT
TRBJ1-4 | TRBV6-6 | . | ASSYSNGRKGEKLF
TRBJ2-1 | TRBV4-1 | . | ASSQDRRFLAGSYNEQF
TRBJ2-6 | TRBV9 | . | ASSVGGTGANVLT
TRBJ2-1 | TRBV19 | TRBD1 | ASSLGQGANEQF
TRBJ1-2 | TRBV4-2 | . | ASSQDQGYYGYT
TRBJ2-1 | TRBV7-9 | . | ASSPGGEQF
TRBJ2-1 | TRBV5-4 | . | ASSLDLEGGYNEQF
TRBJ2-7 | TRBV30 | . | AWSVWGGDEQY
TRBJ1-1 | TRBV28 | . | ASSRSTSRTEAF
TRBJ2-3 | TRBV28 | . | ASGGRSITDTQY
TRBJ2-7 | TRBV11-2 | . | ASRPRRASYEQY
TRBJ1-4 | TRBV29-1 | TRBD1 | SGGDRGREKLF
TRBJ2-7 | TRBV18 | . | ASSPPSSYEQY
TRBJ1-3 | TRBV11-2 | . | ASSLDRASSGNTIY
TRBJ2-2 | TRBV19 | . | ASSPDIGRDRGIGELF
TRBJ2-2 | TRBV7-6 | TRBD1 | ASSLEGQRTGELF
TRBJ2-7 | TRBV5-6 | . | ASRRRGGGYEQY
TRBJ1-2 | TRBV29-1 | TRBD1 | SVKGTGGIGNYGYT